Sequencing of this T cell receptor (beta chain) was carried out in a study of radiotherapy plus CTLA-4 blockade in lung cancer. V shed 0 bases and J shed 0 bases, with 13 bases lying between them. CDR1 SGHNT and CDR2 YYREEE come from the germline V gene (reference sequence). The CDR3 spans 17 residues. Here immunoSEQ multiplex PCR was the method, and the copy in TCRdb shows in-frame clones only, minus some. The sample holds some 32,000 clones, approximately 78% seen once. Only a few counts were recorded for this clone. The receptor comes from a human donor with non-small cell lung cancer that progressed on radiotherapy plus ipilimumab. This sequence joins TRBV5-4 and TRBJ1-3, with a possible D match to TRBD1 (6 bases). The specimen comprised peripheral blood, sampled from a patient treated with radiotherapy plus ipilimumab. The CDR3 loop reads CASSLDRDASSGNTIYF. The CDR3 DNA reads as TGTGCCAGCAGCTTGGACAGGGACGCTAGCTCTGGAAACACCATATATTTT. Full variable domain (rest looked up from reference TRBV5-4 and TRBJ1-3): ETGVTQSPTHLIKTRGQQVTLRCSSQSGHNTVSWYQQALGQGPQFIFQYYREEENGRGNFPPRFSGLQFPNYSSELNVNALELDDSALYLCASSLDRDASSGNTIYFGEGSWLTVV.